Following are 13 T cell receptor beta chains from one sample sequenced in a study of blood T cell repertoires in COVID-19. Sequenced by immunoSEQ multiplex PCR; TCRdb stores in-frame clones only, minus some. The sample shows roughly 130,000 clones, around 80% of them seen only once. Sequenced material: peripheral blood. The receptor set was obtained from a man aged 65 to 85 with acute or convalescent COVID-19.

The chain recombines TRBV30 with TRBJ1-6; D is possibly TRBD1 (5 bases). Germline CDR1 and CDR2: GTSNPN and SVGIG (reference sequence). CDR3 length: 20 residues. The ends were cut back, 0 bases at V and 0 bases at J, with 21 bases in the middle. The CDR3 reads CAWSVRSRAYSSSYNSPLHF. CDR3 in DNA: TGTGCCTGGAGTGTACGTAGCAGGGCCTACTCGAGCTCCTATAATTCACCCCTCCACTTT.

This rearrangement joins TRBV18 to TRBJ1-1; possibly TRBD1 for D (6 bases). Germline assignment: CDR1 KGHSH and CDR2 LQKENI. The CDR3 runs to 13 residues. Trimming stripped 3 bases from V and 8 bases from J, with 13 bases between. The DNA of the CDR3 is TGTGCCAGCTCACCGCTACAGGGTTGGGAAGCTTTCTTT. As protein: CASSPLQGWEAFF. Full variable domain (rest looked up from reference TRBV18 and TRBJ1-1): NAGVMQNPRHLVRRRGQEARLRCSPMKGHSHVYWYRQLPEEGLKFMVYLQKENIIDESGMPKERFSAEFPKEGPSILRIQQVVRGDSAAYFCASSPLQGWEAFFGQGTRLTVV.

This clone was seen repeatedly, ten times or more. V usage is TRBV5-1 and J usage is TRBJ1-1, with D tentatively TRBD1 (5 bases). The germline V gene has CDR1 SGHRS and CDR2 YFSETQ. This CDR3 is built from 14 residues. The germline V and J ends were trimmed by 0 bases and 6 bases, with 12 bases remaining between them. This CDR3 reads CASSLGGGKAEAFF. CDR3 bases: TGCGCCAGCAGCTTGGGGGGCGGGAAAGCTGAAGCTTTCTTT.

The chain carries TRBV6-1 and TRBJ1-5; maybe TRBD1 (5 bases). Germline V gives CDR1 MNHNS, CDR2 SASEGT. The CDR3 sequence is 14 residues long. Trimming pared 3 bases from V and 5 bases from J, leaving 11 bases between. The CDR3 here is CASSEGQGHQPQHF. The CDR3 DNA reads TGTGCCAGCAGTGAGGGGCAGGGCCATCAGCCCCAGCATTTT.

This clone was recorded once. V usage is TRBV5-5 and J usage is TRBJ1-4, with a possible D match to TRBD1 (5 bases). This CDR3 contains 14 residues. V gave up 4 bases and J gave up 8 bases, with 15 bases separating them. Germline values: CDR1 SGHKS, CDR2 YYEKEE (reference sequence). In DNA, the CDR3 is TGTGCCAGCAGCGGGGACGGGGGTTACGAAAAACTGTTTTTT. It codes for CASSGDGGYEKLFF. Filled out from reference TRBV5-5 and TRBJ1-4, the complete variable domain reads DAGVTQSPTHLIKTRGQQVTLRCSPISGHKSVSWYQQVLGQGPQFIFQYYEKEERGRGNFPDRFSARQFPNYSSELNVNALLLGDSALYLCASSGDGGYEKLFFGSGTQLSVL.

The J gene is TRBJ1-6, the V gene TRBV28, with TRBD1 identical over 10 bases. CDR3 size: 15 residues. The germline CDR1 and CDR2 sequences are MDHEN and SYDVKM. The V segment lost 4 bases and the J segment 7 bases; nucleotides outside the gene matches: 4. The CDR3 DNA is TGTGCCAGCAGTTCACCGGGACAGGGGAATTCACCCCTCCACTTT. Translated, it gives CASSSPGQGNSPLHF.

The J gene is TRBJ1-3, the V gene TRBV5-1; TRBD1 might be the D (6 bases). The germline V gene encodes CDR1 SGHRS and CDR2 YFSETQ. This CDR3 spans 14 amino acids. The V gene lost 5 bases and the J gene lost 2 bases, with 11 bases spanning the gap. CDR3 nucleotides: TGCGCCAGCAGTCCGGGACAAACTGGAAACACCATATATTTT. It yields the protein CASSPGQTGNTIYF.

This rearrangement joins TRBV5-8 to TRBJ2-7; TRBD2 aligns across 9 bases. The CDR3 contains 15 residues. V lost 2 bases, J lost 3 bases, and 6 bases stayed unmatched. CDR1 is SGHTS and CDR2 is YDEGEE in the germline V gene. CDR3 nucleotides: TGTGCCAGCAGCTTAATAGCGGGGGTCGGCTACGAGCAGTACTTC. Protein product: CASSLIAGVGYEQYF.

The V and J genes are TRBV5-1 and TRBJ2-7; TRBD1 might be the D (6 bases). The CDR3 contains 15 residues. Germline loops: CDR1 SGHRS, CDR2 YFSETQ. V lost 2 bases and J 0 bases, leaving 12 bases between the germline ends. CDR3 bases: TGCGCCAGCAGCTTAGGGACATTGAGCTCCTACGAGCAGTACTTC. Its translation: CASSLGTLSSYEQYF. Full variable domain (rest looked up from reference TRBV5-1 and TRBJ2-7): KAGVTQTPRYLIKTRGQQVTLSCSPISGHRSVSWYQQTPGQGLQFLFEYFSETQRNKGNFPGRFSGRQFSNSRSEMNVSTLELGDSALYLCASSLGTLSSYEQYFGPGTRLTVT.

V and J are TRBV7-9 and TRBJ2-5; maybe TRBD1 (6 bases). The germline V and J ends were trimmed by 1 base and 2 bases, with 11 bases remaining between them. The germline gives CDR1 SEHNR, CDR2 FQNEAQ (reference sequence). The CDR3 is 15 residues long. The CDR3 DNA is TGTGCCAGCAGCTTAGAAGGGGGTTCGCAAGAGACCCAGTACTTC. It specifies CASSLEGGSQETQYF.

The genes are TRBV5-1 and TRBJ1-6, with unresolved D. V lost 4 bases and J lost 14, with 13 bases in between. The CDR3 extends over 12 amino acids. Germline values: CDR1 SGHRS, CDR2 YFSETQ. The CDR3 region is CASSPPEGTLHF. The CDR3 DNA follows: TGCGCCAGCAGCCCGCCCGAGGGAACCCTCCACTTT.

The chain employs TRBV5-1 and TRBJ2-3; 8 bases agree with TRBD2. The CDR3 is 15 amino acids. Trimming cost V 3 bases and J 8 bases; bases outside gene matches: 11. Germline CDR1 reads SGHRS; CDR2 reads YFSETQ. The CDR3 sequence: CASSSSGTRESTQYF. In DNA, the CDR3 is TGCGCCAGCAGCTCCTCCGGGACTAGAGAGAGTACGCAGTATTTT.

V and J are TRBV5-5 and TRBJ1-6; the match to TRBD1 covers 8 bases. Germline CDR1 is SGHKS and CDR2 is YYEKEE (reference sequence). V lost 4 bases and J lost 9; bases outside the gene matches: 12. CDR3 length: 16 residues. The CDR3 region is CASSLGLDRAASPLHF. As DNA, the CDR3 is TGTGCCAGCAGCCTGGGCTTGGACAGGGCGGCTTCACCCCTCCACTTT.